A single sample gave rise to the 26 T cell receptor beta chains below, sequenced in a study of blood T cell repertoires in COVID-19. Sequencing was performed with immunoSEQ multiplex PCR; in TCRdb, only in-frame clones are kept and a portion is missing. The profile shows 200,000 to 250,000 clones, roughly 85% of them singletons. Sequencing was done on a sample of peripheral blood. These receptors originate from a woman of 80 years or more with acute or convalescent COVID-19.

The genes are TRBV12-3 or TRBV12-4 and TRBJ1-3; no reliable D call. The V end lost 7 bases, the J end lost 2 bases, and 9 bases lay between the germline ends. This CDR3 has 13 residues. CDR3 region: CASTLGPGNTIYF. CDR3 DNA sequence: TGTGCCAGCACCCTTGGGCCTGGAAACACCATATATTTT.

V usage is TRBV7-3 and J usage is TRBJ2-3; 10 bases are a match to TRBD1. The CDR3 spans 15 residues. V lost 5 bases to trimming and J lost 4 bases; unmatched junction nucleotides: 6. Germline CDR1 SGHTA, CDR2 FQGTGA. The CDR3 loop is CASSQRTGGSDTQYF. CDR3 sequence (DNA): TGTGCCAGCAGCCAAAGGACAGGGGGATCAGATACGCAGTATTTT.

V is TRBV12-3 or TRBV12-4 and J is TRBJ2-5; unclear D gene. CDR3 length equals 13 residues. The V gene lost 3 bases and the J gene lost 5 bases, with 10 bases spanning the gap. Here the CDR3 DNA reads TGTGCCAGCAGTTTGTACAGTTGGGAGACCCAGTACTTC. Protein product: CASSLYSWETQYF.

The gene calls are TRBV4-2 and TRBJ1-1; no clear D gene. The germline gives CDR1 LGHNA, CDR2 YNFKEQ. V gave up 4 bases and J gave up 6 bases, with 12 bases separating them. The length of the CDR3 is 13 residues. The CDR3 sequence: CASSPTDLAEAFF. DNA for the CDR3: TGTGCCAGCAGCCCCACAGATCTCGCTGAAGCTTTCTTT.

The chain links TRBV6-5 to TRBJ2-7, with 8 positions matching TRBD1. CDR3 length equals 15 residues. The junction had 7 bases not matched to a gene; V was cut back by 2 bases and J by 4 bases. The germline V gene encodes CDR1 MNHEY and CDR2 SVGAGI. The CDR3 DNA reads TGTGCCAGCAGTTACCGGGCAGGGGGCGCGTACGAGCAGTACTTC. This sequence encodes CASSYRAGGAYEQYF.

The chain links TRBV21-1 to TRBJ2-7; the listed D gene, TRBD1, was not tested against the DNA. TRBV21-1 is given as a pseudogene. The CDR3 spans 15 residues. The CDR3 reads CASSAPGQGSGEQYF. CDR3 DNA sequence: TGTGCCAGCAGCGCCCCGGGACAGGGCTCGGGGGAGCAGTACTTC.

The genes are TRBV28 and TRBJ1-4, with D maybe TRBD1 (6 bases). The CDR3 totals 14 residues. The germline gives CDR1 MDHEN, CDR2 SYDVKM. V lost 6 bases to trimming and J lost 0 bases, with 8 bases between them. The CDR3: CASRDSPTNEKLFF. The CDR3 nucleotides are TGTGCCAGCAGGGACAGTCCAACTAATGAAAAACTGTTTTTT.

V usage is TRBV27 and J usage is TRBJ1-2, with TRBD1 matching over 9 bases. The CDR3 consists of 16 residues. Germline trimming cut 6 bases from V and 0 bases from J; bases unmatched to any gene: 8. Germline assignment: CDR1 MNHEY and CDR2 SMNVEV (reference sequence). CDR3 protein: CASSPGQGSTNYGYTF. CDR3 bases: TGTGCCAGCAGCCCTGGACAGGGGAGTACTAACTATGGCTACACCTTC.

The count of this clone is one. The V and J genes are TRBV21-1 and TRBJ2-2; TRBD1 reflects the table's D call only, with no check against the DNA. TRBV21-1 is classified as a pseudogene. The CDR3 consists of 19 residues. The CDR3 sequence: CASSVRLSPGQGYTGELFF. The CDR3 DNA sequence: TGTGCCAGCAGCGTACGGTTATCACCGGGACAGGGTTACACCGGGGAGCTGTTTTTT.

The chain couples TRBV7-2 to TRBJ2-5; TRBD2 matches 8 bases. CDR3 length: 15 amino acids. Germline V CDR1 and CDR2: SGHTA, FQGNSA. V shed 1 base and J 2 bases; nucleotides not matched to a gene: 3. The CDR3 here is CASSLDRGGQETQYF. The CDR3 nucleotides are TGTGCCAGCAGCTTAGACCGGGGGGGACAAGAGACCCAGTACTTC.

The CDR3 nucleotides read TGCGCCAGCAGCTTGGCCCCAAAAGAGACCCAGTACTTC. As protein: CASSLAPKETQYF. This chain joins TRBV5-1 and TRBJ2-5, with D unresolved. Between the trimmed V and J ends, which lost 0 bases and 3 bases, there was a span of 6 bases. Germline V gives CDR1 SGHRS, CDR2 YFSETQ. CDR3 length: 13 residues.

The chain carries TRBV4-2 and TRBJ1-1; D uncertain. Germline-derived CDR1 and CDR2 are LGHNA and YNFKEQ. The length of the CDR3 is 16 residues. Trimming removed 0 bases from V and 4 bases from J, with 15 bases in between. The CDR3 region has the DNA TGTGCCAGCAGCCAAGATTTTGGAGGCCGGGGCACTGAAGCTTTCTTT. It codes for CASSQDFGGRGTEAFF.

The chain has TRBV25-1 and TRBJ2-2, with TRBD2 as a possible D gene (7 bases). V lost 1 base and J lost 7, with 13 bases in between. The CDR3 runs 15 residues. Looked up from germline, CDR1 is MGHDK and CDR2 is SYGVNS. As DNA, the CDR3 is TGTGCCAGCAGTGAATTGGGGGGGCAAATCGGGGAGCTGTTTTTT. It yields the protein CASSELGGQIGELFF.

V usage is TRBV29-1 and J usage is TRBJ1-2; 7 nucleotides line up with TRBD1. The CDR3 is 13 residues long. The germline CDR1 and CDR2 sequences are SQVTM and ANQGSEA. Trimming cost V 3 bases and J 8 bases; bases outside gene matches: 9. The CDR3 DNA sequence: TGCAGCGTTGAGAGAGTCGACAGGGAGGGCTACACCTTC. It encodes CSVERVDREGYTF.

This chain connects TRBV2 to TRBJ1-1; 10 bases match TRBD1. CDR3 length equals 14 residues. CDR1 is SNHLY, CDR2 FYNNEI, per germline. Unmatched junction bases numbered 4, after V lost 7 bases and J lost 2 bases. The CDR3 reads CASIRDRGNTEAFF. For the CDR3, the DNA is TGTGCCAGCATACGGGACAGGGGAAACACTGAAGCTTTCTTT.

The chain joins TRBV6-6 to TRBJ1-1; D is unresolved. The germline V and J ends were trimmed by 5 bases and 7 bases, with 8 bases remaining between them. The V gene's germline CDR1 is MNHNY and CDR2 SVGAGI (reference sequence). CDR3 length: 11 amino acids. The CDR3 DNA is TGTGCCAGCAGTCCCCTACGTGAAGCTTTCTTT. Residues: CASSPLREAFF.

The chain combines TRBV7-2 with TRBJ2-3; D is possibly TRBD2 (7 bases). This CDR3 spans 16 amino acids. The germline V gene encodes CDR1 SGHTA and CDR2 FQGNSA. V lost 2 bases and J lost 8, with 20 bases in between. CDR3 coding DNA: TGTGCCAGCAGCTTAAAGGGGGGGCTGAAGTACGGTACGCAGTATTTT. Amino acids: CASSLKGGLKYGTQYF.

The V gene is TRBV19, the J gene TRBJ1-2, with 7 positions matching TRBD1. Germline V gene lookup returns CDR1 LNHDA and CDR2 SQIVND (reference sequence). With 5 bases clipped from V and 2 bases from J, the junction kept 5 bases outside the gene matches. The CDR3 covers 14 residues. The CDR3 DNA is TGTGCCAGTAGTCCGGGACAGAACAACTATGGCTACACCTTC. Amino acids: CASSPGQNNYGYTF.

This chain uses TRBV25-1 with TRBJ1-4, with TRBD1 as a possible D gene (5 bases). CDR3 size: 15 residues. Germline values: CDR1 MGHDK, CDR2 SYGVNS. Between the trimmed V and J ends, which lost 0 bases and 3 bases, there was a span of 8 bases. In nucleotides, the CDR3 is TGTGCCAGCAGTGAATATAGGGGATCTAATGAAAAACTGTTTTTT. Its translation is CASSEYRGSNEKLFF.

The chain is built from TRBV7-2 and TRBJ2-1; 8 bases are shared with TRBD2. Germline CDR1 is SGHTA and CDR2 is FQGNSA. V gave up 4 bases and J gave up 10 bases; unmatched junction bases: 15. The CDR3 runs 16 residues. The CDR3, as DNA: TGTGCCAGCAGCTCCCGAATAGCGGGGTCCTCTGGGGAGCAGTTCTTC. Protein sequence: CASSSRIAGSSGEQFF.

The chain is built from TRBV11-3 and TRBJ1-1; the D gene is possibly TRBD1 (5 bases). Germline V CDR1 and CDR2: SGHNT, YENEEA. CDR3 length: 14 residues. The V and J ends lost 5 bases and 1 base respectively, with 11 bases between them. CDR3 protein: CASSQGAANTEAFF. The CDR3, as DNA: TGTGCCAGCAGCCAAGGGGCCGCGAACACTGAAGCTTTCTTT.

The gene calls are TRBV3-1 (or the pseudogene TRBV3-2) and TRBJ1-2, with a tentative D call TRBD1 (6 bases). The CDR3 length is 16 residues. Germline V gene data show CDR1 as LGHDT and CDR2 as YNNKEL (reference sequence). V was clipped by 1 base and J by 6 bases, with 18 bases between them. The CDR3 nucleotides read TGTGCCAGCAGCCAAGCCTCCCGGGGGGGCTTGGATGGCTACACCTTC. Translating gives CASSQASRGGLDGYTF.

The V gene is TRBV7-9, the J gene TRBJ1-3, with D perhaps TRBD1 (5 bases). Germline-derived CDR1 and CDR2 are SEHNR and FQNEAQ (reference sequence). This CDR3 has 15 amino acids. Trimming left V 2 bases short and J 0 bases short, with 8 bases between. CDR3 in amino acids: CASSLRGSSGNTIYF. As DNA, the CDR3 is TGTGCCAGCAGCTTACGGGGGAGCTCTGGAAACACCATATATTTT.

The chain joins TRBV5-4 to TRBJ1-2, with 8 positions matching TRBD1. The CDR3 contains 15 residues. Germline lookup yields CDR1 SGHNT and CDR2 YYREEE (reference sequence). V trimming: 4 bases; J trimming: 4 bases; junction bases outside the gene matches: 9. The CDR3 region has the DNA TGTGCCAGCAGCCGACAGGGGACAATCGCCTATGGCTACACCTTC. Amino acids: CASSRQGTIAYGYTF.

In its sample, this clone was seen once. The chain employs TRBV5-4 and TRBJ1-4, with TRBD1 matching over 8 bases. V lost 4 bases to trimming and J lost 4 bases; unmatched junction nucleotides: 6. Germline V CDR1 and CDR2: SGHNT, YYREEE (reference sequence). This CDR3 is built from 15 residues. This CDR3 is CASSLTGQDNEKLFF. CDR3 DNA sequence: TGTGCCAGCAGCCTAACGGGACAGGATAATGAAAAACTGTTTTTT.

The CDR3 nucleotides are TGTGCCAGCAGCCTGCAGGGAGGGGCCACTGAAGCTTTCTTT. Protein: CASSLQGGATEAFF. The chain employs TRBV3-1 (or the pseudogene TRBV3-2) and TRBJ1-1; D is perhaps TRBD1 (5 bases). CDR3 length: 14 amino acids. V was shortened by 4 bases and J by 4 bases, with 13 bases between the two germline ends. CDR1 and CDR2 (germline): LGHDT, YNNKEL (reference sequence).